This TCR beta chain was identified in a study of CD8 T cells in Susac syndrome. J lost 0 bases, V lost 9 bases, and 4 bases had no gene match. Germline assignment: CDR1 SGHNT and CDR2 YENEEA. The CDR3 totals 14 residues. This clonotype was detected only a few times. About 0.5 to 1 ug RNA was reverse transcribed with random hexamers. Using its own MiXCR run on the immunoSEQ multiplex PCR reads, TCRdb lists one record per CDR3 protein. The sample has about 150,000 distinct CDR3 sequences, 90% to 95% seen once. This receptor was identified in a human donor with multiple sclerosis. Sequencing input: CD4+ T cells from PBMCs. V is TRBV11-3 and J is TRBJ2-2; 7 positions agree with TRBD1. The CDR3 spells CASKGQTNTGELFF. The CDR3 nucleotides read TGTGCCAGTAAGGGACAGACGAACACCGGGGAGCTGTTTTTT.